The next 27 T cell receptor beta chains were all read from a single sample in a study of blood T cell repertoires in COVID-19. Libraries were prepared by immunoSEQ multiplex PCR; TCRdb keeps only in-frame clonotypes and omits some of them. The repertoire holds over 120,000 clones, with approximately 87% as singletons. The specimen was peripheral blood. All receptors come from a man aged 50 to 59 who had recovered from COVID-19.

The chain carries TRBV2 and TRBJ1-5; the D is unclear. Germline V gene lookup returns CDR1 SNHLY and CDR2 FYNNEI. The CDR3 length is 17 residues. The V gene lost 1 base and the J gene lost 6 bases, with 19 bases spanning the gap. The CDR3 nucleotides read TGTGCCAGCAGTGAAGTTCCAGGCGCAGCCACATTTCAGCCCCAGCATTTT. Its translation: CASSEVPGAATFQPQHF.

This chain joins TRBV11-3 and TRBJ1-2; D might be TRBD1 (6 bases). Germline CDR1 reads SGHNT; CDR2 reads YENEEA. CDR3 length: 14 residues. Trimming shortened V by 5 bases and J by 0 bases, and 10 bases separated the two germline ends. In DNA, the CDR3 is TGTGCCAGCAGCGGGGACATAGCTAACTATGGCTACACCTTC. Residues: CASSGDIANYGYTF.

V gene TRBV5-1 combines with J gene TRBJ1-2; D is perhaps TRBD1 (6 bases). Germline V gene lookup returns CDR1 SGHRS and CDR2 YFSETQ. The CDR3 covers 14 residues. Trimming cost V 0 bases and J 2 bases, with 8 bases left between them. Here the CDR3 reads CASSLGTGNYGYTF. DNA for the CDR3: TGCGCCAGCAGCTTGGGAACAGGGAACTATGGCTACACCTTC.

This chain uses TRBV2 with TRBJ1-1, with 8 positions matching TRBD1. Germline lookup yields CDR1 SNHLY and CDR2 FYNNEI. This CDR3 has 13 residues. Trimming took 10 bases from V and 4 from J; bases not matched to a gene: 8. The CDR3 DNA is TGTGCCACCACACAGGGGGAAGGCACTGAAGCTTTCTTT. This encodes CATTQGEGTEAFF.

V and J are TRBV27 and TRBJ2-5; D uncertain. V lost 4 bases and J lost 7, with 16 bases in between. Germline lookup yields CDR1 MNHEY and CDR2 SMNVEV (reference sequence). CDR3 length: 14 amino acids. CDR3 amino acids: CASSYSSSRGTQYF. DNA for the CDR3: TGTGCCAGCAGTTATTCTTCTAGTCGCGGGACCCAGTACTTC.

The chain carries TRBV9 and TRBJ2-5; 9 bases are shared with TRBD2. The germline CDR1 and CDR2 sequences are SGDLS and YYNGEE. V dropped 4 bases and J dropped 0; count of bases not matched to a gene: 10. There are 17 residues in the CDR3. The CDR3, as DNA: TGTGCCAGCAGCCTCGGCGGGGGGGCCTGGTACCAAGAGACCCAGTACTTC. Amino acids: CASSLGGGAWYQETQYF.

CDR3 in DNA: TGCGCCAGCAGCTGGACAGAATCCTACAATGAGCAGTTCTTC. Protein product: CASSWTESYNEQFF. V is TRBV5-1 and J is TRBJ2-1, with D maybe TRBD1 (6 bases). CDR1 is SGHRS, CDR2 YFSETQ, per germline. V dropped 3 bases and J dropped 1 base, with 8 bases sitting between them. The CDR3 has 14 amino acids.

The chain combines TRBV6-5 with TRBJ1-1; D gene ambiguous. CDR1 and CDR2 from the germline V gene are MNHEY and SVGAGI. The V end was cut by 5 bases, the J end by 3 bases, with 4 bases between. This CDR3 has 11 amino acids. The CDR3 is CASSLDTEAFF. The CDR3 DNA is TGTGCCAGCAGTCTAGACACTGAAGCTTTCTTT.

The V call is TRBV7-3, the J call TRBJ2-6; weak D call: TRBD2 (5 bases). The V gene lost 5 bases and the J gene lost 0 bases, with 14 bases spanning the gap. CDR1 is SGHTA and CDR2 is FQGTGA in the germline V gene. The CDR3 length is 17 residues. The CDR3 loop is CASSPVGRSSGANVLTF. The CDR3 DNA reads TGTGCCAGCAGCCCAGTGGGGAGAAGCTCTGGGGCCAACGTCCTGACTTTC.

This sequence joins TRBV5-4 and TRBJ2-7; 9 bases are shared with TRBD1. Germline CDR1 is SGHNT and CDR2 is YYREEE (reference sequence). The CDR3 runs to 15 residues. V lost 3 bases and J lost 3; bases outside the gene matches: 7. Written as DNA, the CDR3 is TGTGCCAGCAGCTGGGGGACAGGGAAGAACTACGAGCAGTACTTC. Protein: CASSWGTGKNYEQYF.

The chain couples TRBV9 to TRBJ2-7; 9 positions match TRBD1. V shed 3 bases and J 3 bases; nucleotides not matched to a gene: 4. This CDR3 has 14 residues. From germline, CDR1 is SGDLS and CDR2 YYNGEE. As DNA, the CDR3 is TGTGCCAGCAGCGCACCGGGACAGGGCTACGAGCAGTACTTC. Protein sequence: CASSAPGQGYEQYF.

The chain is built from TRBV2 and TRBJ2-7; 8 bases align to TRBD1. The germline CDR1 and CDR2 sequences are SNHLY and FYNNEI. This CDR3 region has 14 residues. V lost 7 bases and J lost 4; bases outside the gene matches: 9. The CDR3 here is CASTKDREEYEQYF. DNA of the CDR3: TGTGCCAGCACTAAGGACAGGGAGGAATACGAGCAGTACTTC.

This rearrangement joins TRBV4-3 to TRBJ2-7; D unclear. This CDR3 is built from 15 residues. Germline-derived CDR1 and CDR2 are LGHNA and YSLEER. The V end lost 0 bases, the J end lost 3 bases, and 12 bases lay between the germline ends. The CDR3 protein is CASSQDKITGYEQYF. CDR3 DNA: TGCGCCAGCAGCCAAGATAAGATAACGGGCTACGAGCAGTACTTC.

The chain couples TRBV21-1 to TRBJ1-5; the D call TRBD1 from the table was never checked on the DNA. TRBV21-1 is reported as a pseudogene. The CDR3 length is 16 residues. The CDR3 coding sequence is TGTGCCAGCAGAAACCGCAGGGGGATTAGCAATCAGCCCCAGCATTTT. It codes for CASRNRRGISNQPQHF.

The chain recombines TRBV3-1 (or the pseudogene TRBV3-2) with TRBJ2-3; D might be TRBD2 (6 bases). With 1 base removed from V and 4 bases from J, the gap between germline ends came to 9 bases. Germline-derived CDR1 and CDR2 are LGHDT and YNNKEL (reference sequence). The CDR3 is 14 residues long. CDR3 amino acids: CASSQVPGADTQYF. The CDR3, as DNA: TGTGCCAGCAGCCAAGTCCCGGGGGCAGATACGCAGTATTTT.

The rearrangement links TRBV6-1 to TRBJ1-2; 7 positions agree with TRBD1. Trimming took 2 bases from V and 3 from J; bases not matched to a gene: 3. The CDR3 spans 14 residues. The V gene's germline CDR1 is MNHNS and CDR2 SASEGT. CDR3 sequence: CASSEYQGDYGYTF. As DNA, the CDR3 is TGTGCCAGCAGTGAATATCAGGGGGACTATGGCTACACCTTC.

The chain joins TRBV7-2 to TRBJ1-2; 12 nucleotides match TRBD1. Germline values: CDR1 SGHTA, CDR2 FQGNSA. There are 16 residues in the CDR3. After removal of 4 bases from V and 5 bases from J, the junction contained 8 bases not matched to a gene. The CDR3 region has the DNA TGTGCCAGCAGCTACCCCGGGACAGGGGGCGGTTATGGCTACACCTTC. This sequence encodes CASSYPGTGGGYGYTF.

The rearrangement joins TRBV10-3 to TRBJ2-2, with TRBD1 matching over 11 bases. Unmatched junction bases numbered 3, after V lost 6 bases and J lost 6 bases. The germline CDR1 and CDR2 sequences are ENHRY and SYGVKD. The CDR3 spans 14 residues. CDR3 in amino acids: CAISRTGGSGELFF. The CDR3 DNA sequence: TGTGCCATCAGCCGGACAGGGGGCTCCGGGGAGCTGTTTTTT.

The rearrangement links TRBV5-1 to TRBJ1-4; D possibly corresponds to TRBD1 (6 bases). The CDR3 loop spans 14 amino acids. V was cut by 1 base and J by 8 bases, with 12 bases left in between. CDR1 and CDR2 (germline): SGHRS, YFSETQ. The CDR3 loop reads CASSLNRADEKLFF. In DNA, the CDR3 is TGCGCCAGCAGCTTGAACAGGGCCGACGAAAAACTGTTTTTT.

The CDR3 nucleotides are TGTGCCAGCAGCTTAGGGGGACAAGGCACTGAAGCTTTCTTT. Its translation: CASSLGGQGTEAFF. V and J are TRBV7-7 and TRBJ1-1; D perhaps matches TRBD1 (6 bases). There are 14 residues in the CDR3. Germline V gives CDR1 SSHAT, CDR2 FNYEAQ (reference sequence). The V end was cut by 1 base, the J end by 4 bases, with 10 bases between.

This sequence joins TRBV19 and TRBJ1-1; D is undetermined. The V end was cut by 3 bases, the J end by 1 base, with 18 bases between. Germline V gene sequence: CDR1 LNHDA, CDR2 SQIVND (reference sequence). The CDR3 totals 17 residues. This chain's CDR3 is CASSIAIRGSENTEAFF. The CDR3 coding sequence is TGTGCCAGTAGTATCGCTATCCGAGGGTCAGAGAACACTGAAGCTTTCTTT.

This rearrangement joins TRBV29-1 to TRBJ1-2; D perhaps matches TRBD1 (6 bases). V lost 5 bases to trimming and J lost 9 bases, with 19 bases between them. CDR1 and CDR2 from the germline V gene are SQVTM and ANQGSEA. This CDR3 region has 13 residues. The CDR3 spells CSVLSAGVRSYTF. CDR3 sequence (DNA): TGCAGCGTTCTCTCGGCAGGGGTGAGGAGCTACACCTTC.

The rearrangement uses TRBV9 and TRBJ1-1; a weak D match, TRBD1 (6 bases). From germline, CDR1 is SGDLS and CDR2 YYNGEE. This CDR3 has 14 amino acids. The V and J ends lost 4 bases and 4 bases respectively, with 14 bases between them. CDR3 residues: CASSSLQGPTEAFF. Written as DNA, the CDR3 is TGTGCCAGCAGCAGCCTACAGGGACCCACTGAAGCTTTCTTT.

This clone is a singleton in its sample. The J gene is TRBJ1-6, the V gene TRBV5-1; a weak D match, TRBD1 (6 bases). The CDR3 sequence is 17 residues long. Trimming took 1 base from V and 8 from J, leaving 19 bases between them. Germline V CDR1 and CDR2: SGHRS, YFSETQ. This CDR3 is CASSLSLRAGVDSPLHF. The CDR3 DNA is TGCGCCAGCAGCTTGAGCCTTAGGGCAGGGGTGGATTCACCCCTCCACTTT. Supplemented by reference TRBV5-1 and TRBJ1-6, the full variable domain reads KAGVTQTPRYLIKTRGQQVTLSCSPISGHRSVSWYQQTPGQGLQFLFEYFSETQRNKGNFPGRFSGRQFSNSRSEMNVSTLELGDSALYLCASSLSLRAGVDSPLHFGNGTRLTVT.

This sequence joins TRBV6-2 or TRBV6-3 and TRBJ2-1, with 9 positions matching TRBD2. The V gene end was trimmed by 4 bases and the J gene end by 5 bases; junction bases not matched to a gene: 6. CDR1 is MNHEY, CDR2 SVGEGT, per germline. The CDR3 loop spans 15 amino acids. The CDR3 coding sequence is TGTGCCAGCAGTTTTCAACTAGCGGGTAACAATGAGCAGTTCTTC. It translates to CASSFQLAGNNEQFF.

About this clone itself: The same CDR3 also results from other DNA sequences found in this sample. The chain recombines TRBV4-3 with TRBJ1-4; TRBD1 agrees at 8 bases. Trimming removed 1 base from V and 8 bases from J; junction bases left unmatched: 6. Germline V gene data show CDR1 as LGHNA and CDR2 as YSLEER. This CDR3 is 15 amino acids long. The CDR3 here is CASSQGTGSGEKLFF. The CDR3 DNA sequence: TGCGCCAGCAGCCAAGGGACAGGGTCGGGGGAAAAACTGTTTTTT.

The rearrangement links TRBV4-1 to TRBJ1-2, with a possible D match to TRBD1 (6 bases). Germline assignment: CDR1 MGHRA and CDR2 YSYEKL. V was pared by 3 bases and J by 2 bases, with 16 bases between. The CDR3 contains 16 residues. The CDR3 bases are TGCGCCAGCAGCCACGAACAGGGATTTTCGAACTATGGCTACACCTTC. Translation gives CASSHEQGFSNYGYTF.